This is a list of T cell receptor beta chains from one sample in a study of CD8+ T cells in alopecia areata. TCRdb keeps only in-frame clones here, not all; method: immunoSEQ multiplex PCR. The repertoire holds some 220,000 clones, around 57% seen once, with more than 1.5% in the top ten. Sequenced material: CD4+ T cells sorted from blood, taken at week 4, from a patient treated with tofacitinib. Every receptor here comes from a human donor with alopecia areata. CDR3s include the opening cysteine and the closing phenylalanine or tryptophan. A D gene is named only where the DNA matches it firmly. Only some rows state a clone size, as once, few, many or a class for expanded clones.

>TRBV10-3|TRBD2|14|NA|TRBJ2-1
CAISDSSGGTSGFF
TGTGCCATCAGTGACTCTAGCGGGGGGACGAGTGGGTTCTTC
>TRBV5-6|TRBD1|16|NA|TRBJ2-5
CASSLIPGQGLETQYF
TGTGCCAGCAGCCTAATTCCGGGACAGGGGTTAGAGACCCAGTACTTC
>TRBV29-1|NA|14|NA|TRBJ2-5
CSVPKGPAGETQYF
TGCAGCGTTCCCAAGGGCCCGGCAGGGGAGACCCAGTACTTC
>TRBV5-1|NA|13|once|TRBJ2-5
CASSRVGQETQYF
TGCGCCAGCAGCAGGGTGGGCCAAGAGACCCAGTACTTC
>TRBV18|NA|13|NA|TRBJ2-1
CASSLLQGDEQFF
TGTGCCAGCTCACTCTTACAGGGCGATGAGCAGTTCTTC
>TRBV12-5|NA|16|NA|TRBJ1-2
CASGLAGNPGLGGYTF
TGTGCTAGTGGTTTGGCAGGGAATCCGGGACTAGGCGGCTACACCTTC
>TRBV2|NA|14|NA|TRBJ2-7
CASAPGTGAYEQYF
TGTGCCAGCGCTCCTGGGACTGGAGCCTACGAGCAGTACTTC
>TRBV6-5|NA|14|NA|TRBJ2-1
CASSKQGSYNEQFF
TGTGCCAGCAGTAAACAGGGTTCCTACAATGAGCAGTTCTTC
>TRBV6-6|NA|14|few|TRBJ2-1
CASSYSGTPNEQFF
TGTGCCAGCAGTTACTCAGGGACTCCAAATGAGCAGTTCTTC
>TRBV5-1|NA|15|NA|TRBJ2-5
CASSLSRVVRETQYF
TGCGCCAGCAGCTTGAGCCGAGTTGTGCGAGAGACCCAGTACTTC
>TRBV29-1|NA|11|NA|TRBJ1-1
CSVDENTEAFF
TGCAGCGTTGATGAGAACACTGAAGCTTTCTTT
>TRBV2|TRBD1|14|NA|TRBJ2-3
CASNSQGATDTQYF
TGTGCCAGCAACTCACAGGGGGCCACAGATACGCAGTATTTT
>TRBV30|NA|15|NA|TRBJ2-1
CAWSTPLGTPDEQFF
TGTGCCTGGAGTACACCTCTGGGGACGCCGGATGAGCAGTTCTTC
>TRBV4-1|NA|14|NA|TRBJ1-1
CASSQSLADTEAFF
TGCGCCAGCAGCCAATCCCTGGCGGACACTGAAGCTTTCTTT
>TRBV29-1|TRBD2|14|NA|TRBJ2-3
CSAVGLAGTDTQYF
TGCAGCGCTGTGGGGCTAGCGGGCACAGATACGCAGTATTTT
>TRBV2|TRBD1|15|NA|TRBJ2-2
CASSEAGGNTGELFF
TGTGCCAGCAGTGAGGCAGGGGGTAACACCGGGGAGCTGTTTTTT
>TRBV5-1|NA|16|NA|TRBJ2-2
CASSPLVRDNTGELFF
TGCGCCAGCAGCCCGTTGGTCCGGGACAACACCGGGGAGCTGTTTTTT
>TRBV10-1|NA|14|NA|TRBJ2-5
CASSEAGPVETQYF
TGCGCCAGCAGTGAGGCAGGACCGGTAGAGACCCAGTACTTC
>TRBV6-1|NA|14|many|TRBJ1-5
CASIPGAGEQPQHF
TGTGCCAGCATCCCCGGTGCGGGGGAACAGCCCCAGCATTTT
>TRBV29-1|NA|13|NA|TRBJ2-1
CSAAGTGIEGQFF
TGCAGCGCCGCCGGGACTGGGATAGAGGGGCAGTTCTTC
>TRBV5-1|NA|15|few|TRBJ1-2
CASSLGRGKSYGYTF
TGCGCCAGCAGCTTGGGCAGGGGCAAGAGCTATGGCTACACCTTC
>TRBV2|TRBD1|14|NA|TRBJ1-5
CASSNQGANEPQHF
TGTGCCAGCAGTAATCAGGGGGCGAATGAGCCCCAGCATTTT
>TRBV12-5|NA|14|NA|TRBJ2-3
CASGFLISTDTQYF
TGTGCTAGTGGTTTTCTAATTAGCACAGATACGCAGTATTTT
>TRBV5-1|NA|13|once|TRBJ1-1
CASSLLHTAEAFF
TGCGCCAGCAGCTTGCTTCATACAGCTGAAGCTTTCTTT
>TRBV27|TRBD1|17|NA|TRBJ2-2
CASTRTGGNGYTGELFF
TGTGCCAGCACCCGGACAGGGGGCAACGGGTACACCGGGGAGCTGTTTTTT
>TRBV6-1|TRBD1|15|few|TRBJ1-1
CASSERQGMNTEAFF
TGTGCCAGCAGTGAAAGACAGGGCATGAACACTGAAGCTTTCTTT
>TRBV29-1|NA|15|NA|TRBJ1-2
CSAPQAGRHGYGYTF
TGCAGCGCCCCTCAAGCCGGACGTCATGGCTATGGCTACACCTTC
>TRBV27|NA|14|NA|TRBJ2-3
CASSPSYSTDTQYF
TGTGCCAGCAGTCCCTCCTACTCGACCGATACGCAGTATTTT
>TRBV7-2|NA|13|NA|TRBJ2-7
CASSSETGVGQYF
TGTGCCAGCAGCTCCGAGACAGGCGTCGGACAGTACTTC
>TRBV7-9|TRBD1|13|NA|TRBJ1-2
CASSSGTGGFDTF
TGTGCCAGCAGCTCCGGGACAGGGGGCTTCGACACCTTC
>TRBV4-3|TRBD1|21|NA|TRBJ2-3
CASSQDRATGGFSWVTDTQYF
TGCGCCAGCAGCCAAGATCGCGCGACAGGGGGCTTCTCCTGGGTCACAGATACGCAGTATTTT
>TRBV29-1|TRBD2|13|few|TRBJ2-5
CSTSSGRQETQYF
TGCAGCACCTCTAGCGGGAGGCAAGAGACCCAGTACTTC
>TRBV27|NA|14|NA|TRBJ2-7
CASSLGAGWNEQYF
TGTGCCAGCAGCCTAGGTGCGGGGTGGAACGAGCAGTACTTC
>TRBV19|NA|15|NA|TRBJ2-1
CASSRAGGSYNEQFF
TGTGCCAGTAGTAGAGCGGGTGGCTCCTACAATGAGCAGTTCTTC
>TRBV29-1|NA|11|NA|TRBJ1-1
CSVERVTEAFF
TGCAGCGTTGAGAGGGTCACTGAAGCTTTCTTT
>TRBV11-3|NA|12|NA|TRBJ2-6
CASSLKRNVLTF
TGTGCCAGCAGCCTTAAACGGAACGTCCTGACTTTC
>TRBV4-3|TRBD2|16|NA|TRBJ2-3
CASSRILAKNTDTQYF
TGCGCCAGCAGCCGGATACTAGCGAAAAACACAGATACGCAGTATTTT
>TRBV19|NA|16|NA|TRBJ1-6
CASSMRGQGPRSPLHF
TGTGCCAGTAGTATGAGAGGGCAGGGGCCTCGAAGCCCCCTCCACTTT
>TRBV30|NA|13|few|TRBJ2-2
CAWRIVDVGELFF
TGTGCCTGGAGAATAGTAGATGTCGGGGAGCTGTTTTTT
>TRBV6-1|TRBD1|14|few|TRBJ2-1
CASSEDRDSNEQFF
TGTGCCAGCAGTGAGGACAGGGACAGCAATGAGCAGTTCTTC
>TRBV29-1|TRBD1|14|NA|TRBJ2-3
CSVVPGQPWDTQYF
TGCAGCGTTGTACCGGGACAGCCCTGGGATACGCAGTATTTT
>TRBV30|NA|12|once|TRBJ1-2
CAWSVEGRGYTF
TGTGCCTGGAGTGTAGAGGGCCGTGGCTACACCTTC
>TRBV2|NA|14|NA|TRBJ2-5
CASSARVTQETQYF
TGTGCCAGCAGTGCCCGGGTTACCCAAGAGACCCAGTACTTC
>TRBV7-8|TRBD1|16|once|TRBJ1-1
CASSLLGTGANTEAFF
TGTGCCAGCAGCTTACTCGGGACAGGGGCGAACACTGAAGCTTTCTTT
>TRBV5-6|NA|14|NA|TRBJ1-6
CASSLRHVNSPLHF
TGTGCCAGCAGCTTGAGACACGTGAATTCACCCCTCCACTTT
>TRBV7-8|TRBD2|15|NA|TRBJ2-7
CASSDTSGASYEQYF
TGTGCCAGCAGCGACACTAGCGGGGCCTCCTACGAGCAGTACTTC
>TRBV30|TRBD1|15|NA|TRBJ2-1
CAWSRDRGIYNEQFF
TGTGCCTGGAGTCGGGACAGGGGAATTTACAATGAGCAGTTCTTC
>TRBV25-1|NA|14|NA|TRBJ1-2
CASSEGHPNYGYTF
TGTGCCAGCAGTGAAGGCCACCCTAACTATGGCTACACCTTC
>TRBV7-8|NA|11|NA|TRBJ2-2
CASSPDGELFF
TGTGCCAGCAGCCCTGACGGGGAGCTGTTTTTT
>TRBV4-3|TRBD2|16|NA|TRBJ2-3
CASSPGLAGSFDTQYF
TGCGCCAGCAGCCCCGGACTAGCGGGGTCCTTCGATACGCAGTATTTT